What follows is one T cell receptor beta chain and its context. The CDR3 spans 17 residues. V was cut by 0 bases and J by 6 bases, with 14 bases left in between. The germline gives CDR1 KGHDR, CDR2 SFDVKD. TCRdb independently ran MiXCR on the RT-PCR reads; one entry per CDR3 protein. The table includes about 680,000 distinct CDR3 sequences, 11% to 15% detected once. This receptor was taken from a female donor in good health, serving as a healthy control. Sequenced material: memory CD4+ T cells from blood. The chain is built from TRBV24-1 and TRBJ1-6; D perhaps matches TRBD1 (5 bases). The CDR3 region is CATSDLKGPGINSPLHF. DNA of the CDR3: TGTGCCACCAGTGATTTGAAGGGACCAGGGATTAATTCACCCCTCCACTTT.